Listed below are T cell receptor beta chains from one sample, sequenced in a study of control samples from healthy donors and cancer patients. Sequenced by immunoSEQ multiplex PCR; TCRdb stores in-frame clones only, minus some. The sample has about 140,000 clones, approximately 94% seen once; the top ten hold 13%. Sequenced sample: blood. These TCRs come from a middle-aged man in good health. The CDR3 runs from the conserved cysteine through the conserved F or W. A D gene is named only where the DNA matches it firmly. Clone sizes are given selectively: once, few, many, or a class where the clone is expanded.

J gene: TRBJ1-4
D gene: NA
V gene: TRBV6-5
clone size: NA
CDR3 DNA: TGTGCCAGCAGGCAATACGGTTTTGCGTATGAAAAACTGTTTTTT
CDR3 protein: CASRQYGFAYEKLFF

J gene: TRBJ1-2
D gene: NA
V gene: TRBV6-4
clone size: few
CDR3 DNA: TGTGCCAGCAGTGACTCGATGGACACTAACTATGGCTACACCTTC
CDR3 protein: CASSDSMDTNYGYTF

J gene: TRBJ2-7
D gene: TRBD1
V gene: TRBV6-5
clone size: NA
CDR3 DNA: TGTGCCACGGGGACAGGGATTAAAGAGCAGTACTTC
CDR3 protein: CATGTGIKEQYF

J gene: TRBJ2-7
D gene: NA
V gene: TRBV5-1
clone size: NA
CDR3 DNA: TGCGCCAGCAGCTTGGACAGAAAAGAGCAGTACTTC
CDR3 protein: CASSLDRKEQYF

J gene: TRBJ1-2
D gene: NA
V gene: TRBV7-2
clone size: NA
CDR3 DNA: TGTGCCAGCAGCCGTTTGGCTCAGAACTATGGCTACACCTTC
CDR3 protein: CASSRLAQNYGYTF

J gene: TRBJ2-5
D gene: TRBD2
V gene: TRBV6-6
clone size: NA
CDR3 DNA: TGTGCCAGCAGATGGCGGGGGCAAGAGACCCAGTACTTC
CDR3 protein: CASRWRGQETQYF

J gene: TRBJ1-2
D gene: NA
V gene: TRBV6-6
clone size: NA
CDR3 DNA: TGTGCCAGCAGTACCACCGCGATCTATGGCTACACCTTC
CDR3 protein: CASSTTAIYGYTF

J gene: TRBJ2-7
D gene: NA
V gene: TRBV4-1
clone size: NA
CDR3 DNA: TGCGCCAGCAGTCGGGAACACTCGAGCTCCTACGAGCAGTACTTC
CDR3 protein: CASSREHSSSYEQYF

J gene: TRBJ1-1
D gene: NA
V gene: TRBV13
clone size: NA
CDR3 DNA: TGTGCCAGCAGCCCGAACAGGGCCGCTGAAGCTTTCTTT
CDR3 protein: CASSPNRAAEAFF

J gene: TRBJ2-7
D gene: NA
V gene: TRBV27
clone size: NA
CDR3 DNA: TGTGCCAGCAGCCGGGGACAAGGTTCAGGCTACGAGCAGTACTTC
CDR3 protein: CASSRGQGSGYEQYF

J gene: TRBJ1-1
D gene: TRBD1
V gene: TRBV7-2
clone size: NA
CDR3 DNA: TGTGCCAGCAGCTACCAGGACAGGCGGAACACTGAAGCTTTCTTT
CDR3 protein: CASSYQDRRNTEAFF

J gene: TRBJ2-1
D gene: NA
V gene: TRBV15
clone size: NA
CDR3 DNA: TGTGCCACCAGCACGTACAGGGCTGGCAATGAGCAGTTCTTC
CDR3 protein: CATSTYRAGNEQFF

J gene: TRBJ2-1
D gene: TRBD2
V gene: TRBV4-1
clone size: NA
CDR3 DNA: TGCGCCAGCAGCCAAGGACTAGCGGATTACAATGAGCAGTTCTTC
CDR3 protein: CASSQGLADYNEQFF

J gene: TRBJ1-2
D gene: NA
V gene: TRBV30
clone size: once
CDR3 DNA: TGTGCCTGGAGGGGAACAGGGCCAGATCGATACATGGGTGGCTACACCTTC
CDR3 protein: CAWRGTGPDRYMGGYTF

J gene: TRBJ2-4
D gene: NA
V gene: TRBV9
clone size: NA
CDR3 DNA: TGTGCCAGCAGCGTTACAGGGTCGGACAAAAACATTCAGTACTTC
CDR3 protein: CASSVTGSDKNIQYF

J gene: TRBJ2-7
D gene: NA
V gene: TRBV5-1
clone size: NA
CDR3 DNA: TGCGCCAGCAGCTTGGAGTACAGGCCTGCCCCCTACGAGCAGTACTTC
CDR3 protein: CASSLEYRPAPYEQYF

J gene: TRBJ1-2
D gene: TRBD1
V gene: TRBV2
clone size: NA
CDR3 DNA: TGTGCCAGCAGTGAAAAGGGACAGATCGGACACTATGGCTACACCTTC
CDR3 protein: CASSEKGQIGHYGYTF

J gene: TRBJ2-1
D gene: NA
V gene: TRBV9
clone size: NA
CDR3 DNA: TGTGCCAGCAGTCTAAACAATGAGCAGTTCTTC
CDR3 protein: CASSLNNEQFF

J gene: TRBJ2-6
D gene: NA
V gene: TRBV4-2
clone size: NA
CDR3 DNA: TGTGCCAGCAGCCAAGATAGGTCGGACGCTGGGGCCAACGTCCTGACTTTC
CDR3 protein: CASSQDRSDAGANVLTF

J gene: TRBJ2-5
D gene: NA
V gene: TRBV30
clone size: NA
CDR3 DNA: TGTGCCTGGAGTGGCATCCGTCTCGTACAAGAGACCCAGTACTTC
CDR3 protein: CAWSGIRLVQETQYF

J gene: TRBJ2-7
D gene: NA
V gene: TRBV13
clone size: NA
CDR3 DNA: TGTGCCAGCAGCTTAGAAGGAACTGGTTACGAGCAGTACTTC
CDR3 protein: CASSLEGTGYEQYF

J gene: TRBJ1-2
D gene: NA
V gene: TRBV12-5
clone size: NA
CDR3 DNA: TGTGCTAGTGGTTTAAGGACAGAGGCCTATGGCTACACCTTC
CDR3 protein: CASGLRTEAYGYTF

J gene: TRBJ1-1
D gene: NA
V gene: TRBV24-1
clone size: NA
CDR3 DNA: TGTGCCACCAGGGACAGCCTGAACACTGAAGCTTTCTTT
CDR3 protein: CATRDSLNTEAFF

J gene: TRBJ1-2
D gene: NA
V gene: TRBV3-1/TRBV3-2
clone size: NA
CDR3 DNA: TGTGCCAGCACCCCCGGATGGAAGGCTAACTATGGCTACACCTTC
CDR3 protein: CASTPGWKANYGYTF

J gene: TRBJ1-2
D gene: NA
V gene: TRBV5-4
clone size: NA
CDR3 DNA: TGTGCCAGCAGCTCTTTACGGGACACTCGAGAAGGCTACACCTTC
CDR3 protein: CASSSLRDTREGYTF

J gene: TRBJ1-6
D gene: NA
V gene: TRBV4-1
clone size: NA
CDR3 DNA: TGCGCCAGCAGCCACGGGCCAAATTCACCCCTCCACTTT
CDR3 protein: CASSHGPNSPLHF

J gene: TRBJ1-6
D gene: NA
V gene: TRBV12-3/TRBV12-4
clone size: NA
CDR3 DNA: TGTGCCAGCAGTTTAATGGGGGGATCACCCCTCCACTTT
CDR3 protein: CASSLMGGSPLHF

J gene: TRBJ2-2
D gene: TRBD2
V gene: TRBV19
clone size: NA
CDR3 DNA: TGTGCCAGTAGTATCTCAGTGGCTAGCGGGACTACCGGGGAGCTGTTTTTT
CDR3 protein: CASSISVASGTTGELFF

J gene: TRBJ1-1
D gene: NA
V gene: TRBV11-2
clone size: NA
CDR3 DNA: TGTGCCAGCAGCTTTTTCAGCAGGGGAGCCACTGAAGCTTTCTTT
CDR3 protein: CASSFFSRGATEAFF

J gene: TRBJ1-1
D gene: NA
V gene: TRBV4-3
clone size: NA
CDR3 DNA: TGCGCCAGCAGCCAAGATACAGGCACTGAAGCTTTCTTT
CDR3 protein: CASSQDTGTEAFF

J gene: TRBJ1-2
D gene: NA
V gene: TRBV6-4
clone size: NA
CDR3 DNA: TGTGCCAGCAGTGAGATGGGCAGTTCCGGCGGCTACACCTTC
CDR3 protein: CASSEMGSSGGYTF

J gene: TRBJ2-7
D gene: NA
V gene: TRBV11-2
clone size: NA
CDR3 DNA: TGTGCCAGCAGCTTAGATTCAGGAGCCTACGAGCAGTACTTC
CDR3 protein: CASSLDSGAYEQYF

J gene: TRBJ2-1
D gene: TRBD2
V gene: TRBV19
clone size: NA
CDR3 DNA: TGTGCCAGTAGTACTAGCGGGAGCTCCTACAATGAGCAGTTCTTC
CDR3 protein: CASSTSGSSYNEQFF

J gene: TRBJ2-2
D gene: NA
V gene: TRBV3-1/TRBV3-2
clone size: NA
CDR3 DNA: TGTGCCAGCAGCCTTCTAGTAGGCACCGGGGAGCTGTTTTTT
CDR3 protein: CASSLLVGTGELFF

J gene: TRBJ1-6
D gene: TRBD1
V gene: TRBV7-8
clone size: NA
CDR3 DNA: TGTGCCAGCAGCGTATACCCAAGGACAGGGTTAAATTCACCCCTCCACTTT
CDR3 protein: CASSVYPRTGLNSPLHF

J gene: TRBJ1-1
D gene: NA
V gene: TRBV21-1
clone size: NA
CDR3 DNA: TGTGCCAGCTTACAGGGAGAAGAGACTGAAGCTTTCTTT
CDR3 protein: CASLQGEETEAFF

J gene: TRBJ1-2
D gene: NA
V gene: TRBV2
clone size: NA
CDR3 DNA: TGTGCCAGCGGGGCAGCCAGCGGTACTAACTATGGCTACACCTTC
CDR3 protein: CASGAASGTNYGYTF

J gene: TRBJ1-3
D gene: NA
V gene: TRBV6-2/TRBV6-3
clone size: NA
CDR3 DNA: TGTGCCAGCAGCGCTTTCGACAGCACGGGGTCTGGAAACACCATATATTTT
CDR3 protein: CASSAFDSTGSGNTIYF

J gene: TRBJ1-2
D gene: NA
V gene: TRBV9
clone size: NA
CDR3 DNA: TGTGCCAGCAGCGCGGGGGGGGGAGCCTATGGCTACACCTTC
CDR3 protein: CASSAGGGAYGYTF

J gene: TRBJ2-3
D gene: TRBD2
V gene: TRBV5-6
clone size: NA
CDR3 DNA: TGTGCCAGCAGCTTAGCGCGGGAGGGGAAAGATACGCAGTATTTT
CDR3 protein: CASSLAREGKDTQYF

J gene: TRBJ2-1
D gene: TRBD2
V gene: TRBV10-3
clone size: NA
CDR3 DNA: TGTGCCATCAGCGACCCGCATCGTGGGAGGGAGAATGAGCAGTTCTTC
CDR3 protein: CAISDPHRGRENEQFF

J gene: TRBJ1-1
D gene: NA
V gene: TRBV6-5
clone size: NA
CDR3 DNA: TGTGCCAGCAGCCCCGGGAGACGGGCTTTCTTT
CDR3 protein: CASSPGRRAFF

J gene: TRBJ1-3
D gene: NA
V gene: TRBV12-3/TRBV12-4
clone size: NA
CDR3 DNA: TGTGCCAACCGCGGAAGCTCTGGAAACACCATATATTTT
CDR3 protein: CANRGSSGNTIYF

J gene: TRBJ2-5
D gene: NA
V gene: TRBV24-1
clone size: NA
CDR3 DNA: TGTGCCACCAGTAGGCCAGGTCGGGAGACCCAGTACTTC
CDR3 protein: CATSRPGRETQYF

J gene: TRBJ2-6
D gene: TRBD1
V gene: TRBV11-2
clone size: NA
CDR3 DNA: TGTGCCAGCAGCCCCCAACGGGACAGGGGATCGTTTGGGGCCAACGTCCTGACTTTC
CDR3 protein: CASSPQRDRGSFGANVLTF

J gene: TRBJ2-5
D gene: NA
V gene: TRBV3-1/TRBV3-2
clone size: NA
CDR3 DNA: TGTGCCAGCAGCCCCTGGACAGATCAAGAGACCCAGTACTTC
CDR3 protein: CASSPWTDQETQYF

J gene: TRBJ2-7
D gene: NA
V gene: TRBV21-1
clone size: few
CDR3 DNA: TGTGCCAGCAGCAAAGGTAGGTGGCAGGGGGCTTACGAGCAGTACTTC
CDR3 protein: CASSKGRWQGAYEQYF

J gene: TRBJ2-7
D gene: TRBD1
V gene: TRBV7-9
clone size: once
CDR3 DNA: TGTGCCAGCAGCTACCCTGGGACAGGGTTGTTAGGCTACGAGCAGTACTTC
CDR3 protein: CASSYPGTGLLGYEQYF

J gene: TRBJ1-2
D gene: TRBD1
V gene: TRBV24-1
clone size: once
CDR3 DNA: TGTGCCACCAGGGGGACAGGGGGCGGCTACACCTTC
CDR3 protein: CATRGTGGGYTF

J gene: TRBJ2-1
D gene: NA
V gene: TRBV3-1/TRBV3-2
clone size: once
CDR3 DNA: TGTGCCAGCAGCCAACCCGGCGATGAGCAGTTCTTC
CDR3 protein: CASSQPGDEQFF

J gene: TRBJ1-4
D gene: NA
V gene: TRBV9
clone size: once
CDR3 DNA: TGTGCCAGCAGCGTAGCGGTGGGACGGTCCGTAAAACTGTTTTTT
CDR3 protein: CASSVAVGRSVKLFF